This T cell receptor beta chain was captured by sequencing in a study of T cells in Graves' hyperthyroidism and ophthalmopathy. For the study at large: Sampling of peripheral blood happened at initial diagnosis, prior to any treatment.

Amplified TCR beta CDR3 regions derived from RNA transcripts. With the HTBI primer set, the TCR CDR3 went through a first round of RT-PCR. Via MiXCR, TCRdb re-called the multiplex PCR reads, giving one row per CDR3 protein. The sample consists of roughly 100,000 distinct CDR3 sequences, approximately 48% of them appearing once. Recently diagnosed hyperthyroidism of less than 2 months' duration affected patients aged 18 to 65. Patients were excluded because of uncontrolled infection, other autoimmune disease, pregnancy or lactation. Germline V gene data show CDR1 as SEHNR and CDR2 as FQNEAQ (reference sequence). The CDR3 has 12 residues. V lost 5 bases and J lost 8; bases outside the gene matches: 3.

Sequenced sample: blood. The chain recombines TRBV7-9 with TRBJ1-3, with 7 positions matching TRBD1. The receptor comes from a man between 40 and 49 years old with Graves' hyperthyroidism. The CDR3 loop is CASSLQGDTIYF. DNA of the CDR3: TGTGCCAGCAGCCTTCAGGGGGACACCATATATTTT.